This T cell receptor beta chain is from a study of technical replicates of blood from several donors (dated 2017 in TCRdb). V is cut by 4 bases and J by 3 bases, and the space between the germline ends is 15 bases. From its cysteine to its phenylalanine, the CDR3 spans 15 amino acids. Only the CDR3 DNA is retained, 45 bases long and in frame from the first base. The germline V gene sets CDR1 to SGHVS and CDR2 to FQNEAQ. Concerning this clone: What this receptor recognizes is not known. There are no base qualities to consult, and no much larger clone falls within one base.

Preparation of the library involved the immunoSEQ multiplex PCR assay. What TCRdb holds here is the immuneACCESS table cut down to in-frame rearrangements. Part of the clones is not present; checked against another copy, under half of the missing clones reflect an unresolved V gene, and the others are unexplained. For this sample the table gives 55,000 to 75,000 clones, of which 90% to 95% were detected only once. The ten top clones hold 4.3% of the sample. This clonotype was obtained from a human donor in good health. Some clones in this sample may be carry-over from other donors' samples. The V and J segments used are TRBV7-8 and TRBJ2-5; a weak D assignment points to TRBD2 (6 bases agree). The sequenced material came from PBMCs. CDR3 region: CASSYLSRGEETQYF. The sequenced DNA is TGTGCCAGCAGCTACCTTAGCCGCGGGGAAGAGACCCAGTACTTC.